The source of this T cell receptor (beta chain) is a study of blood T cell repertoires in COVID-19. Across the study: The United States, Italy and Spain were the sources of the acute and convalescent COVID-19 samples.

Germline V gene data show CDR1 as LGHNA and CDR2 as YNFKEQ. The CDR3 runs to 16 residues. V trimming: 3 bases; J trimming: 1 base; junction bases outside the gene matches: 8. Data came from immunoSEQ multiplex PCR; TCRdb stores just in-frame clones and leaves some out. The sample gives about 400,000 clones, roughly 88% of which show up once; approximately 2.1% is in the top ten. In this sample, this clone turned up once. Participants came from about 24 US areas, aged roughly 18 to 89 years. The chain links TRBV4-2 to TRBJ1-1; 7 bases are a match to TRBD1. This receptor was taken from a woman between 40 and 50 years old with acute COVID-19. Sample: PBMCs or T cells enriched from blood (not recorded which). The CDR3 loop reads CASSQSGTARNTEAFF. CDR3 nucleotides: TGTGCCAGCAGCCAGTCCGGGACAGCCAGGAACACTGAAGCTTTCTTT.